This T cell receptor (beta chain) was found in a study of beta chain features in type 1 diabetes (dated by TCRdb to 2016 to 2019). About the study as a whole: Mean age, gender distribution, total cell number and subset yield did not differ between patients and healthy donors. The study compared TCRB repertoires of sorted circulating CD4+ T cell subsets between recently diagnosed type 1 diabetes patients and matched healthy donors. A total of 90 million to 120 million sorted cells were examined across all samples, and a strong correlation was observed between cell number per subset and RNA yield. Whereas all 30 or so donors provided naive and central memory subsets, regulatory and stem cell-like memory subsets were isolated from just 8 patients and roughly 8 healthy donors. Findings and caveats that apply to the study as a whole: A moderate but significant shortening of TCRB CDR3 length was observed in type 1 diabetes patients in all four CD4+ subsets. Naive, central memory and regulatory TCRB repertoires appeared more similar among patients than among healthy donors. At VDJ recombination sites, type 1 diabetes patients had fewer insertions and more deleted nucleotides, which implies abnormalities in thymic rearrangement. PCR might favor shorter templates, but patient and control samples were amplified and corrected together, so any skew would affect both groups equally. Because the HLA sub-analyses included only small numbers of individuals, any influence of HLA type on TCRB rearrangement was left unresolved. Because cDNA was sequenced instead of genomic DNA, activated cells with high expression could be over-represented, although the groups did not differ in activation or CD3 levels.

The germline V gene (reference sequence) sets CDR1 to SEHNR and CDR2 to FQNEAQ. CDR3 length: 15 amino acids, cysteine to phenylalanine. Only the CDR3 region is kept as DNA, spanning 45 bases read in frame from base 1. Trimming takes 1 base off V and 10 bases off J; junction bases not matched to a gene: 5. Concerning this clone itself: Its antigen specificity is not known. Base-call qualities are not available, and no considerably larger clone is one nucleotide away.

The entire amount of isolated RNA was reverse transcribed using the High Capacity cDNA Reverse Transcription Kit, so the sequenced TCRB transcripts were expressed ones. Deep immunoSEQ sequencing was performed on naive, central memory and regulatory T cell samples, with an average of approximately 4 million total reads per sample. After sorted cells were lysed in RLT buffer, RNA was extracted with DNase-treated RNeasy Micro or Mini kits, with the choice depending on cell number. To prevent cross-contamination, every cell subset was processed on its own, while patient and healthy donor samples were processed together. The immunoSEQ multiplex PCR was used to amplify TCRB sequences from cDNA, yielding 87-bp fragments that span the CDR3 region. Amplicons were sequenced on the Illumina HiSeq platform. As for how the authors treated the data: Synthetic template baselines were used to correct PCR bias computationally, reads within Hamming distance 2 were collapsed, and singletons that could not be merged were discarded. By aligning reads against IMGT, V, D and J genes, CDR3 length, and insertions or deletions at six rearrangement sites were assigned. Within each subset, clonotype counts were normalized to sorted cell number, after which true diversity and Gini coefficients were computed with the tcR R package. The overlap coefficient, calculated on TCRB nucleotide sequences, was used to measure repertoire sharing. Out-of-frame TCRB sequences from naive cells were analyzed to stand in for the pre-selection repertoire. TCRdb took over this immuneACCESS table, retaining in-frame rearrangements with V and J assigned. Such tables are incomplete; in checked studies, under half of the missing clones stem from an unresolved V gene, and the remainder is unexplained. V, J and clone size derive from that table, while D and trimming were established from the DNA sequence. The sample table contains about 650,000 clones; only one count was recorded for over 10% of them. Of the sample, more than 0.09% falls within the top ten clones.

From each donor, a single peripheral blood sample of 100 to 150 mL on average was drawn into heparinised tubes. A BD FACSAria II was used to sort naive, central memory, regulatory and stem cell-like memory CD4+ T cells with a panel that included CD45RO, CCR7, CD25, CD127, CD95 and CD27. Every sorted population had a purity above 98%. PBMCs were isolated immediately by Lymphoprep density gradient centrifugation and stained directly without culture. So that batch effects would be minimized, each experiment stained and sorted samples in pairs, pairing one healthy donor with one patient. The material sequenced was naive CD4+ T cells from blood. What this sample's cell subset or site label stands for: true naive CD4+ T cells. The rearrangement combines TRBV7-9 with TRBJ1-6; 9 central nucleotides agree with TRBD1. This clonotype was sampled from a young man with type 1 diabetes. The CDR3 protein is CASSLERTGVSPLHF. The bases read TGTGCCAGCAGCTTAGAAAGGACAGGGGTCTCACCCCTCCACTTT.